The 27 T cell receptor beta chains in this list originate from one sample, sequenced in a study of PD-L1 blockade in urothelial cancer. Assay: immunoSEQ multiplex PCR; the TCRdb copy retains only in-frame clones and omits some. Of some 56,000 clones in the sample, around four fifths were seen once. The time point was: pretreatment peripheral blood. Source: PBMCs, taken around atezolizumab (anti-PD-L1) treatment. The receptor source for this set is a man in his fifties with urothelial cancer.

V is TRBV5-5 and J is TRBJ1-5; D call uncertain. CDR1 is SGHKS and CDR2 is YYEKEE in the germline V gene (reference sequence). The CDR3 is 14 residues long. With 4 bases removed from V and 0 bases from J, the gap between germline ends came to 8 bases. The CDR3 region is CASSAYYSNQPQHF. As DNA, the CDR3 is TGTGCCAGCAGCGCGTACTATAGCAATCAGCCCCAGCATTTT.

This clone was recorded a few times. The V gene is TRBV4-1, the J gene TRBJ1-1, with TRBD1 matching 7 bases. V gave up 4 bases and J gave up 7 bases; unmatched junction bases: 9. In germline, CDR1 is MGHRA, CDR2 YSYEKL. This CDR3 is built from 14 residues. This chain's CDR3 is CASSPLGTAIEAFF. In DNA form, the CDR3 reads TGCGCCAGCAGCCCCCTCGGGACAGCAATTGAAGCTTTCTTT.

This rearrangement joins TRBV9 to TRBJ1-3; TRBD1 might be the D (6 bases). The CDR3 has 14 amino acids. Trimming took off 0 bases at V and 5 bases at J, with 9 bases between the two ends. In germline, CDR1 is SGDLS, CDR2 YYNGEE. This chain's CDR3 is CASSVEGDRNTIYF. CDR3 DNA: TGTGCCAGCAGCGTAGAGGGGGACCGAAACACCATATATTTT.

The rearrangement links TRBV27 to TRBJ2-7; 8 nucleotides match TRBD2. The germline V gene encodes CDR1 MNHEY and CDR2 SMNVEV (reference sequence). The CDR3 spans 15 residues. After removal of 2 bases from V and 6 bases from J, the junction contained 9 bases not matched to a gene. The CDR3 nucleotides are TGTGCCAGCAGTTTAATACCGGGGGGGGGCGGCGAGCAGTACTTC. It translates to CASSLIPGGGGEQYF.

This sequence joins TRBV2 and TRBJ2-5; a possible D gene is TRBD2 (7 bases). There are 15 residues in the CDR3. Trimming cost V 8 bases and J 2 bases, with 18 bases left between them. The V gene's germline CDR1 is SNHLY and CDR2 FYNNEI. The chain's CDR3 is CASSGRGGVQETQYF. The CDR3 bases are TGTGCCAGCTCAGGTAGAGGGGGGGTTCAAGAGACCCAGTACTTC. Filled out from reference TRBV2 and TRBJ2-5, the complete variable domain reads EPEVTQTPSHQVTQMGQEVILRCVPISNHLYFYWYRQILGQKVEFLVSFYNNEISEKSEIFDDQFSVERPDGSNFTLKIRSTKLEDSAMYFCASSGRGGVQETQYFGPGTRLLVL.

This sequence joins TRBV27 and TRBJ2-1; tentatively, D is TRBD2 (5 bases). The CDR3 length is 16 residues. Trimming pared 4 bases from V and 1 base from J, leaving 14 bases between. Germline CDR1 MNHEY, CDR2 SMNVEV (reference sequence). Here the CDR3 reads CASSSGEALSYNEQFF. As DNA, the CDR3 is TGTGCCAGCAGTTCCGGGGAAGCTTTGTCCTACAATGAGCAGTTCTTC.

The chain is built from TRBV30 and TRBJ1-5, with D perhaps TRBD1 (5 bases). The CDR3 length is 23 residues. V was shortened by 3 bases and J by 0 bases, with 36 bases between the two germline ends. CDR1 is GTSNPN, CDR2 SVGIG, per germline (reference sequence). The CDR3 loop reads CAWRGIKGLAGGPLSDSNQPQHF. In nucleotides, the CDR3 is TGTGCCTGGAGAGGAATAAAGGGACTAGCGGGAGGGCCTCTTTCGGATAGCAATCAGCCCCAGCATTTT.

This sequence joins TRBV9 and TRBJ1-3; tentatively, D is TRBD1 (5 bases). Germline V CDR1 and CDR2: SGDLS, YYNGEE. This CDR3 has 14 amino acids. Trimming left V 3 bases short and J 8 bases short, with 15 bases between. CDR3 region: CASSEAGGWDTIYF. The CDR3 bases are TGTGCCAGCAGCGAAGCGGGGGGGTGGGACACCATATATTTT.

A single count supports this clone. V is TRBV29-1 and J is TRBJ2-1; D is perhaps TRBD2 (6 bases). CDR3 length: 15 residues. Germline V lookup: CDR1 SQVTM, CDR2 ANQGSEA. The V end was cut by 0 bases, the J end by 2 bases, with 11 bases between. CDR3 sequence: CSVEDRGLPYNEQFF. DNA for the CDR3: TGCAGCGTTGAAGATAGGGGACTCCCCTACAATGAGCAGTTCTTC.

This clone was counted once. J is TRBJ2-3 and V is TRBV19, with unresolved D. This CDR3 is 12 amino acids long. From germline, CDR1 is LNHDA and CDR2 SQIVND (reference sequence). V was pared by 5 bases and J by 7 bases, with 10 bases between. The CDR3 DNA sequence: TGTGCCAGTAGTGTCCACCAGTATACGCAGTATTTT. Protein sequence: CASSVHQYTQYF.

The CDR3 sequence is CARSGSGLGDTQYF. CDR3 bases: TGTGCCCGTAGCGGGAGCGGGTTGGGAGATACGCAGTATTTT. J is TRBJ2-3 and V is TRBV30, with 9 bases matching TRBD2. Germline V gene data show CDR1 as GTSNPN and CDR2 as SVGIG (reference sequence). The ends lost 8 bases at V and 5 bases at J; junction bases unmatched: 11. The CDR3 loop spans 14 amino acids.

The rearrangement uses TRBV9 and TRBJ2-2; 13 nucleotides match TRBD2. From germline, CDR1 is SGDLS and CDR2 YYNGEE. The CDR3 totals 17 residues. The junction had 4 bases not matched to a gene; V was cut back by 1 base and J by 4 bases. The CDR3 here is CASSVTSGGAFTGELFF. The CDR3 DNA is TGTGCCAGCAGCGTAACTAGCGGGGGGGCTTTCACCGGGGAGCTGTTTTTT.

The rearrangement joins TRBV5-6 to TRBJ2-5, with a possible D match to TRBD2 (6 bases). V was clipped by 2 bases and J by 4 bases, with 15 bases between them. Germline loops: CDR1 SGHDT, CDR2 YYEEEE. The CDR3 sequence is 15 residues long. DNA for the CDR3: TGTGCCAGCAGCTTAAGGATAATGGGAGGAGAGACCCAGTACTTC. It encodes CASSLRIMGGETQYF.

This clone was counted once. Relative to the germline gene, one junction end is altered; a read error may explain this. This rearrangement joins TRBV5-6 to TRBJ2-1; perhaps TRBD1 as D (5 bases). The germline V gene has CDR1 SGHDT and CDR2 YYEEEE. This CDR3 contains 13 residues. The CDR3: CASTLVGSRGEFF. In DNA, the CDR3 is TGTGCCAGCACCTTGGTGGGTAGTAGGGGCGAGTTCTTC.

Written as DNA, the CDR3 is TGCGCCAGCAGTGAGAGAAGGACTTATAGCAATCAGCCCCAGCATTTT. It is translated as CASSERRTYSNQPQHF. The chain couples TRBV10-1 to TRBJ1-5; D ambiguous. V was clipped by 2 bases and J by 0 bases, with 11 bases between them. In germline, CDR1 is WNHNN, CDR2 SYGVQD (reference sequence). The CDR3 contains 16 residues.

In DNA form, the CDR3 reads TGTGCCAGCAGTACATCGGACAGGGCTCAGCCCCAGCATTTT. Residues: CASSTSDRAQPQHF. V usage is TRBV6-5 and J usage is TRBJ1-5, with 8 positions matching TRBD1. Germline V gene sequence: CDR1 MNHEY, CDR2 SVGAGI. Trimming at V came to 5 bases and at J to 6 bases, leaving 6 bases not matched to a gene. The CDR3 is made up of 14 amino acids.

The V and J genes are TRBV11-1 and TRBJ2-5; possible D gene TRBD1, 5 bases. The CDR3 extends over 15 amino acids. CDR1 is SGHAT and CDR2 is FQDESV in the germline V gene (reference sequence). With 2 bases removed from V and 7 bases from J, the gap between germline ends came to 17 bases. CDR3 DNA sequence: TGTGCCAGCAGCTTAAGGACAACTCTACTGGGGACCCAGTACTTC. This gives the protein CASSLRTTLLGTQYF.

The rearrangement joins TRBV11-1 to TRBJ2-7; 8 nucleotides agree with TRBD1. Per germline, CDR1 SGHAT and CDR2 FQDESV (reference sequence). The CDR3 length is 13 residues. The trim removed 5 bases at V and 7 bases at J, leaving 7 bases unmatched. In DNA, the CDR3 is TGTGCCAGCAGCCAAAGTGACAGGGGTGAGCAGTACTTC. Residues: CASSQSDRGEQYF.

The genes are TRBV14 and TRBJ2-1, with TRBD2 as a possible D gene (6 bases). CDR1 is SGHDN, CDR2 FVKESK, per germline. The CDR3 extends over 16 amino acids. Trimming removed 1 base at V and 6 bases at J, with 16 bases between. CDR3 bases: TGTGCCAGCAGCCAAGGGCTGGGTAGCGGTAGCAATGAGCAGTTCTTC. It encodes CASSQGLGSGSNEQFF.

CDR3 region: CASSLLRGLNSNQPQHF. The CDR3 region has the DNA TGTGCCAGCAGCCTCCTACGGGGGTTAAATAGCAATCAGCCCCAGCATTTT. The chain uses TRBV9 and TRBJ1-5, with D maybe TRBD1 (5 bases). The V end lost 4 bases, the J end lost 0 bases, and 17 bases lay between the germline ends. Germline CDR1 reads SGDLS; CDR2 reads YYNGEE. The CDR3 covers 17 residues. Complete variable domain (other parts from reference TRBV9 and TRBJ1-5): DSGVTQTPKHLITATGQRVTLRCSPRSGDLSVYWYQQSLDQGLQFLIQYYNGEERAKGNILERFSAQQFPDLHSELNLSSLELGDSALYFCASSLLRGLNSNQPQHFGDGTRLSIL.

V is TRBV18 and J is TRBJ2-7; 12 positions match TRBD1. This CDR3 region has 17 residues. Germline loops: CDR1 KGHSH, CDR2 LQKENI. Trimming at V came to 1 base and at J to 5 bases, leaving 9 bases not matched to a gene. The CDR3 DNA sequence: TGTGCCAGCTCACCACAACGATCGGGACAGGGGGCCCACGAGCAGTACTTC. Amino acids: CASSPQRSGQGAHEQYF. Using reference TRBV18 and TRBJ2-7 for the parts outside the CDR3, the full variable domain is NAGVMQNPRHLVRRRGQEARLRCSPMKGHSHVYWYRQLPEEGLKFMVYLQKENIIDESGMPKERFSAEFPKEGPSILRIQQVVRGDSAAYFCASSPQRSGQGAHEQYFGPGTRLTVT.

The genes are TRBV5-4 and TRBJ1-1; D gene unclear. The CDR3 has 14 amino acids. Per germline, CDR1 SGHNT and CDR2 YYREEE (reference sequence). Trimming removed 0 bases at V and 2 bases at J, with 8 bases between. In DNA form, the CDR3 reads TGTGCCAGCAGCTTGGATACAGCTAACACTGAAGCTTTCTTT. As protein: CASSLDTANTEAFF.

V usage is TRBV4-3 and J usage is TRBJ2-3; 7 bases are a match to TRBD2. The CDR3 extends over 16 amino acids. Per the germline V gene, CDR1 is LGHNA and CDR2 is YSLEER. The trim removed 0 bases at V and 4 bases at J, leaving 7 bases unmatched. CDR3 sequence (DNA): TGCGCCAGCAGCCAAGATTGGGGGAGGGCCTCAGATACGCAGTATTTT. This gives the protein CASSQDWGRASDTQYF.

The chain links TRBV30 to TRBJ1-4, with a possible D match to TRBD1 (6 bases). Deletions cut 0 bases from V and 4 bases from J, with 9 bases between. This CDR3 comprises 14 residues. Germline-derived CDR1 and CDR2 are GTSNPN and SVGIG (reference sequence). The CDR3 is CAWSVARGNEKLFF. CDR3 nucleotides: TGTGCCTGGAGTGTAGCCAGGGGTAATGAAAAACTGTTTTTT.

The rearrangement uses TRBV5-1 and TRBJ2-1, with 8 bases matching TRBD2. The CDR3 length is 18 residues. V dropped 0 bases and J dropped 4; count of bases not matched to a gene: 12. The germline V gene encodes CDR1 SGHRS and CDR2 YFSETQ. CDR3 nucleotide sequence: TGCGCCAGCAGCTTGGAAGTGTCAAGCCTAGCGGGTTACAATGAGCAGTTCTTC. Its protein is CASSLEVSSLAGYNEQFF.

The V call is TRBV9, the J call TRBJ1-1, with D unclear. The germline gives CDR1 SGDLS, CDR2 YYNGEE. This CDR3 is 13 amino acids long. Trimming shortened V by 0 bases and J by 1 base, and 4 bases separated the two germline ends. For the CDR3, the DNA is TGTGCCAGCAGCGTAGGCAGGAACACTGAAGCTTTCTTT. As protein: CASSVGRNTEAFF.

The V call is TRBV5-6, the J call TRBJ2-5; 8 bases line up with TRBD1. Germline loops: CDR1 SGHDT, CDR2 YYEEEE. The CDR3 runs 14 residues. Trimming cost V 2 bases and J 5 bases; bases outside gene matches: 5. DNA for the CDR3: TGTGCCAGCAGCTTCGACAGGGGCGGGGAGACCCAGTACTTC. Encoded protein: CASSFDRGGETQYF. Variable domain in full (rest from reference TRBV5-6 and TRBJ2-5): DAGVTQSPTHLIKTRGQQVTLRCSPKSGHDTVSWYQQALGQGPQFIFQYYEEEERQRGNFPDRFSGHQFPNYSSELNVNALLLGDSALYLCASSFDRGGETQYFGPGTRLLVL.